The 9 T cell receptor beta chains given below trace back to one sample, sequenced in a study of spatial heterogeneity in lung cancer. As to time point: sample taken at primary tumor resection. Whole RNA from tumor, nontumor lung or frozen PBMC was sequenced unsorted. Each CDR3 protein gets one entry after TCRdb re-called the 5' RACE reads with MiXCR. The data hold around 48,000 distinct CDR3 sequences, with under 6% observed a single time. Sequencing used PBMCs, obtained at surgery. These receptors all stem from a male donor with early-stage non-small cell lung cancer.

At least ten counts were recorded for this clonotype. The chain carries TRBV9 and TRBJ1-6, with TRBD1 identical over 7 bases. V trimming: 2 bases; J trimming: 9 bases; junction bases outside the gene matches: 5. Germline CDR1 and CDR2: SGDLS and YYNGEE. The CDR3 extends over 14 amino acids. The DNA for the CDR3 is TGTGCCAGCAGCGTCGCAGGGGGTGGTTCACCCCTCCACTTT. Translating it yields CASSVAGGGSPLHF.

The chain is built from TRBV20-1 and TRBJ2-5, with a possible D match to TRBD2 (6 bases). V lost 6 bases, J lost 1 base, and 18 bases lay in between. Germline V gene lookup returns CDR1 DFQATT and CDR2 SNEGSKA (reference sequence). The length of the CDR3 is 15 residues. The chain's CDR3 is CSAPMGRGTQETQYF. The DNA of the CDR3 is TGCAGTGCCCCCATGGGCCGCGGGACCCAAGAGACCCAGTACTTC.

In this sample, this clonotype turned up many times. The V and J genes are TRBV6-2 or TRBV6-3 and TRBJ2-3, with 7 bases that match TRBD2. The junction had 12 bases not matched to a gene; V was cut back by 5 bases and J by 1 base. The CDR3 totals 17 residues. The germline gives CDR1 MNHEY, CDR2 SVGEGT. In DNA, the CDR3 is TGTGCCAGCAGTCATCGGGCGTGGGGAGGGGGCACAGATACGCAGTATTTT. This encodes CASSHRAWGGGTDTQYF.

There are many counts of this clonotype. The chain carries TRBV12-3 or TRBV12-4 and TRBJ2-1; 12 nucleotides align to TRBD1. This CDR3 contains 17 residues. Trimming cost V 1 base and J 7 bases; bases outside gene matches: 8. CDR3 in amino acids: CASSLVPGTGGWNEQFF. The CDR3 DNA is TGTGCCAGCAGTTTAGTCCCCGGGACAGGGGGCTGGAATGAGCAGTTCTTC.

By share, this clonotype counts as medium-sized. This chain joins TRBV10-3 and TRBJ2-1; D unclear. CDR1 ENHRY and CDR2 SYGVKD come from the germline V gene. This CDR3 comprises 13 residues. Between the trimmed V and J ends, which lost 2 bases and 0 bases, there was a span of 2 bases. The CDR3 coding sequence is TGTGCCATCAGTGAGAGCTCCTACAATGAGCAGTTCTTC. Its translation: CAISESSYNEQFF.

This clonotype was picked up many times. The chain links TRBV4-2 to TRBJ2-2; D perhaps matches TRBD2 (6 bases). The CDR3 sequence is 15 residues long. V was cut by 4 bases and J by 7 bases, with 16 bases left in between. CDR1 LGHNA and CDR2 YNFKEQ come from the germline V gene. CDR3 in amino acids: CASSRAASEGGELFF. The CDR3, as DNA: TGTGCCAGCAGCCGGGCCGCTAGCGAGGGCGGGGAGCTGTTTTTT.

This clonotype was detected a few times. The junction shows a germline mismatch at one end, possibly a read error. This chain joins TRBV7-9 and TRBJ2-1, with TRBD2 as a possible D gene (5 bases). Germline V gives CDR1 SEHNR, CDR2 FQNEAQ (reference sequence). The CDR3 is made up of 15 amino acids. The CDR3 is CASSLDDVHLAERFF. The CDR3 DNA reads as TGTGCCAGCAGCTTAGACGACGTTCATCTAGCTGAGCGGTTCTTC.

This clonotype was observed a handful of times. This chain joins TRBV19 and TRBJ2-2; 10 bases match TRBD2. V was pared by 6 bases and J by 1 base, with 2 bases of the junction left unmatched. The CDR3 has 15 amino acids. Germline V lookup: CDR1 LNHDA, CDR2 SQIVND (reference sequence). The CDR3 nucleotides read TGTGCCAGTAGGGGACTAGCGCGGAACACCGGGGAGCTGTTTTTT. This codes for CASRGLARNTGELFF.

This clonotype was observed many times. The chain joins TRBV4-1 to TRBJ2-1; 8 bases fit TRBD1. V trimming: 6 bases; J trimming: 10 bases; junction bases outside the gene matches: 5. The V gene's germline CDR1 is MGHRA and CDR2 YSYEKL. The CDR3 runs to 12 residues. The chain's CDR3 is CASSDRGGEQFF. CDR3 nucleotide sequence: TGCGCCAGCAGTGACAGGGGAGGCGAGCAGTTCTTC.